This record looks at one T cell receptor beta chain sequence and its context. This record belongs to a study of blood T cell repertoires in COVID-19. V lost 5 bases to trimming and J lost 5 bases; unmatched junction nucleotides: 11. Looked up from germline, CDR1 is LGHDT and CDR2 is YNNKEL (reference sequence). The CDR3 is 16 amino acids. Some clones are missing from TCRdb's copy, which holds only in-frame ones; the method was immunoSEQ multiplex PCR. The sample lists hundreds of thousands of clones; 75% to 85% were seen once. This receptor was obtained from a man aged 45-65 years with COVID-19, enrolled during active disease. Sample: peripheral blood. The chain combines TRBV3-1 (or the pseudogene TRBV3-2) with TRBJ1-1; 10 nucleotides line up with TRBD1. The CDR3 nucleotides read TGTGCCAGCAGCTTTCGACCGGGACAGGGGAGGACTGAAGCTTTCTTT. Its translation: CASSFRPGQGRTEAFF.